A single sample is the source of the 10 T cell receptor beta chains below, sequenced in a study of blood T cell repertoires in COVID-19. The data were produced by immunoSEQ multiplex PCR, yet TCRdb's version contains in-frame clones alone and is incomplete. Here the sample spans approximately 220,000 clones, approximately 80% being singletons. Material: peripheral blood. The receptors were gathered from a middle-aged man with acute or convalescent COVID-19.

The genes are TRBV6-6 and TRBJ2-1; 7 bases line up with TRBD2. Germline assignment: CDR1 MNHNY and CDR2 SVGAGI (reference sequence). The CDR3 has 13 amino acids. Unmatched junction bases numbered 8, after V lost 5 bases and J lost 10 bases. This chain's CDR3 is CASSQTGGGEQFF. CDR3 DNA: TGTGCCAGCAGTCAAACGGGGGGAGGAGAGCAGTTCTTC.

To note about this clone: The sample contains more than one DNA sequence encoding this CDR3. The chain combines TRBV30 with TRBJ1-2; D is uncertain. CDR1 and CDR2 (germline): GTSNPN, SVGIG (reference sequence). Trimming removed 4 bases from V and 2 bases from J, with 8 bases in between. The CDR3 loop spans 12 amino acids. The CDR3 DNA is TGTGCCTGGAACCTGGGCAACTATGGCTACACCTTC. It codes for CAWNLGNYGYTF.

The CDR3 region has the DNA TGTGCCAGCAGCCCGAGACAGTTCACTGAAGCTTTCTTT. Protein: CASSPRQFTEAFF. The rearrangement links TRBV6-6 to TRBJ1-1; D is possibly TRBD1 (5 bases). The length of the CDR3 is 13 residues. Trimming took 6 bases from V and 4 from J, leaving 12 bases between them. The germline V gene encodes CDR1 MNHNY and CDR2 SVGAGI (reference sequence).

V usage is TRBV5-1 and J usage is TRBJ2-5, with D tentatively TRBD2 (6 bases). Trimming shortened V by 0 bases and J by 5 bases, and 17 bases separated the two germline ends. CDR1 and CDR2 from the germline V gene are SGHRS and YFSETQ. This CDR3 has 16 residues. The CDR3 bases are TGCGCCAGCAGCTTGGGATCGACCGGGGCGGGGGAGACCCAGTACTTC. Amino acid sequence: CASSLGSTGAGETQYF. Supplemented by reference TRBV5-1 and TRBJ2-5, the full variable domain reads KAGVTQTPRYLIKTRGQQVTLSCSPISGHRSVSWYQQTPGQGLQFLFEYFSETQRNKGNFPGRFSGRQFSNSRSEMNVSTLELGDSALYLCASSLGSTGAGETQYFGPGTRLLVL.

V usage is TRBV6-6 and J usage is TRBJ1-1, with 11 bases matching TRBD1. Per germline, CDR1 MNHNY and CDR2 SVGAGI (reference sequence). CDR3 length equals 14 residues. J gave up 5 bases and V 5 bases, and 4 bases lay outside the gene matches. Here the CDR3 DNA reads TGTGCCAGCAGTCCGGACAGGGGGCTTACTGAAGCTTTCTTT. Amino acid sequence: CASSPDRGLTEAFF.

This clone occurred once. The V call is TRBV5-1, the J call TRBJ2-3; maybe TRBD2 (8 bases). CDR1 SGHRS and CDR2 YFSETQ come from the germline V gene. Trimming stripped 4 bases from V and 1 base from J, with 28 bases between. The CDR3 spans 20 residues. Here the CDR3 reads CASSRRPGGGGRGRTDTQYF. The CDR3, as DNA: TGCGCCAGCAGCCGCCGGCCGGGAGGCGGGGGGAGGGGGCGCACAGATACGCAGTATTTT.

This rearrangement joins TRBV4-3 to TRBJ2-1; TRBD2 might be the D (6 bases). The CDR3 has 14 amino acids. Germline CDR1 and CDR2: LGHNA and YSLEER. V was pared by 1 base and J by 9 bases, with 13 bases between. DNA of the CDR3: TGCGCCAGCAGCCAAGCGAGACGGGAGCCTGAGCAGTTCTTC. Its protein is CASSQARREPEQFF.

In this sample, this clone turned up once. The chain carries TRBV19 and TRBJ2-1, with TRBD2 matching over 12 bases. The CDR3 runs 14 residues. Germline lookup yields CDR1 LNHDA and CDR2 SQIVND (reference sequence). The junction had 4 bases not matched to a gene; V was cut back by 6 bases and J by 7 bases. CDR3 sequence: CASSGLAGRNEQFF. CDR3 nucleotides: TGTGCCAGTAGCGGACTAGCGGGAAGAAATGAGCAGTTCTTC.

This clone was seen a few times. The J gene is TRBJ1-1, the V gene TRBV5-6; D is perhaps TRBD1 (5 bases). The V gene lost 1 base and the J gene lost 3 bases, with 10 bases spanning the gap. This CDR3 has 14 amino acids. Germline assignment: CDR1 SGHDT and CDR2 YYEEEE. The CDR3 is CASSLRQIYTEAFF. The CDR3 bases are TGTGCCAGCAGCTTGCGACAGATTTACACTGAAGCTTTCTTT.

The V gene is TRBV3-1 (or the pseudogene TRBV3-2), the J gene TRBJ1-2; unclear D gene. Germline CDR1 is LGHDT and CDR2 is YNNKEL (reference sequence). V lost 1 base and J lost 9, with 12 bases in between. The CDR3 consists of 13 residues. The CDR3 spells CASSQGSVSRYTF. The CDR3 nucleotides read TGTGCCAGCAGCCAAGGTTCTGTCTCCCGCTACACCTTC.